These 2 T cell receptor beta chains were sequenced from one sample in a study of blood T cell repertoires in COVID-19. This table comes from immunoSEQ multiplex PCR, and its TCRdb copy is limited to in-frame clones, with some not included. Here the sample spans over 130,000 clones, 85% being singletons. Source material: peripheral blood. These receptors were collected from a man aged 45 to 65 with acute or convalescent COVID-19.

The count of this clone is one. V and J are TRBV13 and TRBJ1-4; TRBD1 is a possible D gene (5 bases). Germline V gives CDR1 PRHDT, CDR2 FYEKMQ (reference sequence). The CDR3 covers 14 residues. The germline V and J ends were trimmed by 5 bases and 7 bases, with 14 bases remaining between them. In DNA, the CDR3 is TGTGCCAGCAGCCCCGGGGGGTTTCGTGAAAAACTGTTTTTT. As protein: CASSPGGFREKLFF. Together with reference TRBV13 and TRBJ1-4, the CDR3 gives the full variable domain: AAGVIQSPRHLIKEKRETATLKCYPIPRHDTVYWYQQGPGQDPQFLISFYEKMQSDKGSIPDRFSAQQFSDYHSELNMSSLELGDSALYFCASSPGGFREKLFFGSGTQLSVL.

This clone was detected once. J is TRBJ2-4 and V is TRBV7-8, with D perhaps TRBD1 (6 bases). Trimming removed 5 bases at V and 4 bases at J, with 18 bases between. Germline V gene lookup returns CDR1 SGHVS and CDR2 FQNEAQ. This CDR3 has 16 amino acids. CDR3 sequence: CASSRTGFRMKNIQYF. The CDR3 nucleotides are TGTGCCAGCAGCCGCACAGGGTTCCGTATGAAAAACATTCAGTACTTC. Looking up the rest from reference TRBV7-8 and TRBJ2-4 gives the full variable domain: GAGVSQSPRYKVAKRGQDVALRCDPISGHVSLFWYQQALGQGPEFLTYFQNEAQLDKSGLPSDRFFAERPEGSVSTLKIQRTQQEDSAVYLCASSRTGFRMKNIQYFGAGTRLSVL.